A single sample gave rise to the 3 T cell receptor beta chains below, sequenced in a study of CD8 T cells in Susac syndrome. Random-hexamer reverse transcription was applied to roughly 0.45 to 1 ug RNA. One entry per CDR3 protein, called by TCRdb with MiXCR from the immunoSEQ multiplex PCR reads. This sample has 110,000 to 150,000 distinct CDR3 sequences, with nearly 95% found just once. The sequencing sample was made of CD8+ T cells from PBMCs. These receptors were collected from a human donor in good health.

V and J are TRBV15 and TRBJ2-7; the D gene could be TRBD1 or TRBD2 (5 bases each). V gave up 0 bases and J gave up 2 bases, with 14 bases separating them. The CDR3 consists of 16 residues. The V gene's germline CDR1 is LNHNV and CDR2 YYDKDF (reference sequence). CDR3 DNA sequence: TGTGCCACCAGCAGAGATCGGGGACGTACGGCCTACGAGCAGTACTTC. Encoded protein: CATSRDRGRTAYEQYF.

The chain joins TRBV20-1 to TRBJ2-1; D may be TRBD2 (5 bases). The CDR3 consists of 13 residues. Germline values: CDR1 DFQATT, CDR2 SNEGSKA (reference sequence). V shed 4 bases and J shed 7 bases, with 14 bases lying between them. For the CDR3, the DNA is TGCAGTGCTATTTTAATTAGCGCAAATGAGCAGTTCTTC. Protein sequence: CSAILISANEQFF.

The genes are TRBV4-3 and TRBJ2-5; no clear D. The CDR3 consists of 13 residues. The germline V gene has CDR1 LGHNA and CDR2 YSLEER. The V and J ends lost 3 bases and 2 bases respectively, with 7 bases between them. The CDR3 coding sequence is TGCGCCAGCAGCCAGGGGATTCAAGAGACCCAGTACTTC. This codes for CASSQGIQETQYF.